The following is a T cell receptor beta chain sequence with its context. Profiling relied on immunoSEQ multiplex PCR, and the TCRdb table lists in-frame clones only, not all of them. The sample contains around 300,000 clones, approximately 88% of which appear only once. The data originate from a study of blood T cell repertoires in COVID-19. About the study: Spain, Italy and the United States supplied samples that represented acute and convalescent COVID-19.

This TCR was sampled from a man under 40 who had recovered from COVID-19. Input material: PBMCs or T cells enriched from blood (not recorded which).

In DNA, the CDR3 is TGTGCCAGCAGCCTCGGGACTAGCGGCTACGAGCAGTACTTC. Translating it yields CASSLGTSGYEQYF. The chain recombines TRBV11-1 with TRBJ2-7; 11 bases match TRBD2. The CDR3 spans 14 residues. Germline lookup yields CDR1 SGHAT and CDR2 FQDESV (reference sequence). Trimming cost V 5 bases and J 3 bases; bases outside gene matches: 3.